This paragraph covers one TCR beta chain sequence. This specimen belongs to a study of blood T cell repertoires in COVID-19. About the research overall: The cDNA or gDNA used as material had been derived from T cells, B-cell-depleted T cells, or PBMCs.

The CDR3 length is 14 residues. V lost 3 bases to trimming and J lost 1 base, with 9 bases between them. CDR1 ENHRY and CDR2 SYGVKD come from the germline V gene. Per the original methods: Cell counts per sample came from amplifying reference gene primers. The repertoire was sequenced with immunoSEQ multiplex PCR; TCRdb's copy has only in-frame clones and lacks some. V and J calls and clone size come straight from that table; D and trimming were deduced from the DNA. The sample contains roughly 75,000 clones, around 85% of which appear only once. The source material was peripheral blood. The chain employs TRBV10-3 and TRBJ1-2; unclear D gene. This TCR derives from a man aged 70-80 years with acute or convalescent COVID-19. CDR3 nucleotides: TGTGCCATCAGTGATAATGAGGGTAACTATGGCTACACCTTC. This sequence encodes CAISDNEGNYGYTF.